This TCR beta chain was sequenced in a study of T cells in Graves' hyperthyroidism and ophthalmopathy. The TCR beta CDR3 regions underwent amplification using RNA transcripts as the source. TCR CDR3 regions were first amplified by RT-PCR with HTBI primers. In TCRdb, the multiplex PCR reads were re-called with MiXCR into one record per CDR3 protein. The table records about 840,000 distinct CDR3 sequences, approximately 40% of them present only once. V was cut by 6 bases and J by 4 bases, with 4 bases left in between. CDR3 length equals 10 residues. Looked up from germline, CDR1 is SNHLY and CDR2 is FYNNEI.

Sample: blood. The V and J genes are TRBV2 and TRBJ2-7; D is unresolved. The source is a man in his late teens or twenties with Graves' hyperthyroidism. The CDR3 DNA follows: TGTGCCAGCAGGCTGTACGAGCAGTACTTC. Its translation is CASRLYEQYF.